The 7 T cell receptor beta chains below were found in one sample sequenced in a study of blood T cell repertoires in COVID-19. Some clones are missing from TCRdb's copy, which holds only in-frame ones; the method was immunoSEQ multiplex PCR. The sample includes about 73,000 clones, 80% to 85% of them seen just once. Sequencing was performed on peripheral blood. These TCRs come from a woman aged 60 to 75 with acute or convalescent COVID-19.

The chain links TRBV24-1 to TRBJ1-1; D is possibly TRBD1 (6 bases). The CDR3 is 12 residues long. The germline V gene has CDR1 KGHDR and CDR2 SFDVKD. Trimming pared 6 bases from V and 3 bases from J, leaving 7 bases between. The CDR3 region is CATSYRDTEAFF. The CDR3 DNA is TGTGCCACCAGTTACAGGGACACTGAAGCTTTCTTT.

The chain uses TRBV7-9 and TRBJ1-4, with 9 bases matching TRBD1. The V gene end was trimmed by 5 bases and the J gene end by 5 bases; junction bases not matched to a gene: 12. The CDR3 runs 17 residues. Looked up from germline, CDR1 is SEHNR and CDR2 is FQNEAQ (reference sequence). The CDR3 reads CASSRSGQGIRNEKLFF. As DNA, the CDR3 is TGTGCCAGCAGCAGAAGCGGACAGGGGATAAGGAATGAAAAACTGTTTTTT.

The count of this clone is one. J is TRBJ1-5 and V is TRBV5-5; D is uncertain. This CDR3 region has 13 residues. V lost 3 bases to trimming and J lost 9 bases, with 13 bases between them. Germline V CDR1 and CDR2: SGHKS, YYEKEE (reference sequence). CDR3 loop: CASSSLGNGPQHF. The DNA of the CDR3 is TGTGCCAGCAGCTCGTTGGGCAACGGGCCCCAGCATTTT.

The V call is TRBV19, the J call TRBJ2-3, with a tentative D call TRBD1 (5 bases). V was cut by 5 bases and J by 1 base, with 7 bases left in between. CDR3 length equals 13 residues. The germline V gene has CDR1 LNHDA and CDR2 SQIVND (reference sequence). CDR3 region: CASSATGTDTQYF. The DNA for the CDR3 is TGTGCCAGTAGTGCGACAGGCACAGATACGCAGTATTTT.

The chain joins TRBV3-1 (or the pseudogene TRBV3-2) to TRBJ1-2; D gene uncertain. The V gene's germline CDR1 is LGHDT and CDR2 YNNKEL (reference sequence). This CDR3 is 15 amino acids long. V lost 4 bases and J 0 bases, leaving 12 bases between the germline ends. Here the CDR3 reads CASSRGRRTNYGYTF. In nucleotides, the CDR3 is TGTGCCAGCAGCCGAGGGAGAAGGACTAACTATGGCTACACCTTC.

With respect to this clone: The identical CDR3 is also encoded by other nucleotide sequences in the sample. The chain joins TRBV5-1 to TRBJ2-7; D possibly corresponds to TRBD2 (5 bases). V lost 4 bases, J lost 0 bases, and 14 bases lay in between. This CDR3 comprises 15 residues. Per the germline V gene, CDR1 is SGHRS and CDR2 is YFSETQ. CDR3 DNA sequence: TGCGCCAGCAGCCTGGACTCGGGTAGCTCCTACGAGCAGTACTTC. Its translation is CASSLDSGSSYEQYF.

The CDR3 is CASSLEPGLANEQFF. Here the CDR3 DNA reads TGTGCCAGCAGCCTCGAGCCTGGACTAGCAAATGAGCAGTTCTTC. The rearrangement links TRBV11-2 to TRBJ2-1, with 8 bases aligning to TRBD2. Germline V gene data show CDR1 as SGHAT and CDR2 as FQNNGV. The trim removed 5 bases at V and 7 bases at J, leaving 10 bases unmatched. The CDR3 has 15 residues.